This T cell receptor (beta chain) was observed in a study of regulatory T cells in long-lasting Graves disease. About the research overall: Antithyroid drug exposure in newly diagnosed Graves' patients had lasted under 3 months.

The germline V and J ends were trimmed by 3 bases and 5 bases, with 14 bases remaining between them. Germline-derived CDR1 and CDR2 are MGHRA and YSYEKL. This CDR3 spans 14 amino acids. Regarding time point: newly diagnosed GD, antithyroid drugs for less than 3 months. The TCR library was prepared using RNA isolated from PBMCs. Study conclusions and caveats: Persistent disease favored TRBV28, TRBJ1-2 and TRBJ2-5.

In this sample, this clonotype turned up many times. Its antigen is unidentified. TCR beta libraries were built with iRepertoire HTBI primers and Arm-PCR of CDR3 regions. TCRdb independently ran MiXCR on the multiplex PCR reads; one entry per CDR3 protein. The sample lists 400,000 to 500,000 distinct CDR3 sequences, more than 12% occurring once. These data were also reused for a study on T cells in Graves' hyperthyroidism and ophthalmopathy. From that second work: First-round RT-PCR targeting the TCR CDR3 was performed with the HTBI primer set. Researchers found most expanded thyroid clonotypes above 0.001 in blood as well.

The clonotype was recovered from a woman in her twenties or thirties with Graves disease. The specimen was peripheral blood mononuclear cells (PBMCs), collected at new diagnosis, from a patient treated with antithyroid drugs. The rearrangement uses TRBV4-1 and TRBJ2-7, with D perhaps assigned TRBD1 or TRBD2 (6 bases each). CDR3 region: CASSHLFGGNEQYF. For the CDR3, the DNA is TGCGCCAGCAGCCATCTCTTCGGGGGCAACGAGCAGTACTTC.